This entry concerns a single T cell receptor (beta chain). Its antigen is not yet known. Base qualities are not provided; no much larger clone lies one nucleotide away. Genomic DNA was isolated using the Qiagen DNeasy kit from unsorted PBMCs as well as from negatively selected CD4+ and CD8+ fractions. TCR beta CDR3 regions were subjected to amplification by immunoSEQ multiplex PCR with primers that anneal to V and J segments. A synthetic immune receptor repertoire was used to minimize amplification bias, and any remaining bias was removed computationally after sequencing. The paper's processing steps were these. Repertoire diversity was quantified as the Shannon entropy index using custom Python scripts. Unsorted, CD4+ and CD8+ repertoires were analyzed separately, except in combined analyses where CD4+ and CD8+ sequences were merged in silico. TCRdb re-hosts the immuneACCESS table, in-frame sequences only. Its copies lack some clones; in the studies checked, an unresolved V gene accounts for under half of them, and the cause for the rest is not known. Clonal size and the V and J genes are those of that table, whereas D and trimming came from the DNA. The sample includes about 47,000 clones, with just over 90% observed a single time. The ten biggest clones cover 4% to 6% of the sample.

The time point label corresponds to: newly diagnosed, previously untreated cHL patient sample. As a comparison group for the relapsed/refractory trial patients, PBMCs were sequenced from patients with newly diagnosed, previously untreated classical Hodgkin lymphoma. Peripheral blood was collected in 8 mL Vacutainer Cell Preparation Tubes, from which PBMCs were isolated by centrifugation and then cryopreserved. This entry comes from a study of PD-1 blockade in classical Hodgkin lymphoma (dated by TCRdb to 2018 to 2020). About the study as a whole: To define a peripheral blood immune signature of response to PD-1 blockade in classical Hodgkin lymphoma, the study combined TCR beta sequencing with CyTOF.

The paper as a whole reports these results and caveats: Only a single clinical trial cohort was studied, and what caused the repertoire differences, possibly disease activity or prior therapy, remained undefined. Baseline TCR diversity was reported to be lower in newly diagnosed patients than in healthy donors and to be lower still in relapsed/refractory patients.

CDR1 LGHNA and CDR2 YNFKEQ are derived from the germline V gene. The CDR3 covers 16 residues, taking in both the cysteine and the phenylalanine. CDR3 DNA is the only sequence kept; it has 48 bases, read in frame from the first base. V lost 1 base and J lost 2 bases; the stretch between them is 12 bases long. The sequencing sample was made of peripheral blood mononuclear cells (PBMCs). This clonotype was sampled from a human donor with classical Hodgkin lymphoma. The rearrangement joined TRBV4-2 to TRBJ2-1; the D gene is perhaps TRBD2, from 5 matching bases. CDR3 protein: CASSQGRRATYNEQFF. The bases read TGTGCCAGCAGCCAAGGTCGGCGGGCAACCTACAATGAGCAGTTCTTC.